This T cell receptor (beta chain) was identified in a study of cytomegalovirus exposure and HLA in healthy donors (dated by TCRdb to between 2016 and 2019). Study-level background: An earlier analysis of 587 of the donors reported 276 Gb of sequence data and approximately 120 million unique TCR beta sequences obtained from roughly 180 million T cells. Approximately 310 gigabases of sequencing data and 78 million or so unique TCR sequences were included in an early release covering about 620 HLA-typed donors. Of the 300 to 500 genotyped donors, 65% to 90% were placed in the genetic ancestry cluster associated with self-reported Caucasian donors. The aim of the study was to test whether cataloging public T cell receptors could identify signatures of past pathogen exposure. Using immunosequencing, the study profiled T cell repertoires from 666 subjects and related those repertoires to cytomegalovirus serostatus. In addition to the first cohort of roughly 700 subjects, a separate validation cohort of approximately 110 different subjects was used. To predict cytomegalovirus infection status, the study combined high-throughput TCR immunosequencing, statistical association of individual TCRs with disease status, and machine learning. In a later analysis, previously published TCR beta repertoires from several hundred donors were re-analyzed and high-resolution HLA genotyping was added so that TCR occurrence patterns could be studied. Rather than drawing on any new phenotypic data, the later analysis identified candidate immune exposures from TCR beta sequences and the way those sequences occurred across donors. To decide whether each TCR beta V gene segment behaved as functional or pseudogenic, an earlier analysis of 587 of the donors relied on high-throughput TCR beta sequencing. Alongside the repertoire data, information on donor age, sex, ethnicity and CMV serostatus was compiled. A later genetic analysis used genome-wide SNP genotypes for about 60% of the roughly 700 donors, treating that subset as a discovery cohort. All discovery cohort repertoires had been generated on a single sequencing platform. HLA typing covered class I and class II loci at four-digit resolution. The number of typed donors differed by locus: about 620-630 for A, B, C, DRB1 and DQB1; 522 for DQA1; around 610 for DPA1; and roughly 450 for DPB1. Four to six DR-DQ haplotypes were handled as single units for association and clustering, since linkage in the cohort was strong. Across about 380 genotyped donors of the cohort, an average of roughly 250,000 unique TCR beta nucleotide sequences per donor were sequenced, and 15% to 20% of those sequences were non-productive. Results the study describes overall, beyond this receptor: In an earlier analysis of around 600 of the donors, most TCR beta V segments appeared in productive rearrangements about 87% or about 30% of the time, broadly matching IMGT annotations. A further reported finding was that TCR beta sequences accurately predicted the HLA-A and HLA-B alleles for most subjects in the first cohort. For the cohort, immune exposure information was limited to CMV serostatus. A cluster of highly shared sequence variants was judged likely to represent a technical artifact of the sequencing pipeline. Correlated functional status among segregating V segments might be attributable to linkage disequilibrium, but an unknown experimental factor could not be ruled out. According to the authors, the approach could potentially be generalized to other disease states and immunological phenotypes. Most CMV-associated TCR beta chains appeared to be HLA-restricted in a later analysis, and the HLA associations seemed to be driven largely by CMV exposure. Sequencing depth was assumed to be roughly uniform across donors in the presence/absence analyses, though that assumption may not hold. In a later analysis, about 17,000 TCR beta sequences were associated with specific HLA alleles at a false discovery rate of 0.05. In a later analysis, TCR association rates were found to vary across HLA loci, with the most associated TCRs seen for DRB1 alleles and the fewest for HLA-C alleles. Most TCR sequences were observed very rarely across donors, whereas some public TCRs were present in many individuals. When HLA alleles, especially DR and DQ, strongly co-occurred, TCR associations were difficult to assign to individual alleles. Because HLA typing was missing for some donors at each locus, association tests included only the typed subset. An association between a missense DCLRE1C variant and V-gene and J-gene trimming of TCR beta chains was found in a later genetic analysis and replicated in an independent cohort. A few of the identified cytomegalovirus-associated TCR beta chains were confirmed in vitro to be specific for cytomegalovirus antigens. The 87-base-pair reads could not distinguish some IMGT-functional V segments, including TRBV6-2 and TRBV6-3, so those segments were excluded. The earlier analysis of about 600 of the donors excluded approximately 17 rarely observed V segments, including chromosome 9 orphons, because counts were too low. Compared with equally common non-associated chains, HLA-associated TCR beta chains in a later analysis were more clonally expanded and had lower generation probabilities. The study listed 150 to 200 TCR beta chains as associated with cytomegalovirus. In this cohort, only TCR beta chains were sequenced, and detectable features were limited by the absence of alpha or paired-chain data. The classifier was reported to diagnose cytomegalovirus status with high specificity and sensitivity in both the original and validation cohorts. Compared with the approximately 710-donor mean, donors in an Asian-associated ancestry cluster had fewer N-insertions in productive TCRs, according to a later genetic analysis. Several of the top co-occurrence clusters appeared to be linked to parvovirus B19, influenza, CMV and Epstein-Barr virus, according to a later analysis.

The cohort was made up of hundreds of healthy bone marrow donors. At the time of sampling, all cohort members were nominally healthy, though unrecorded immune exposures were likely present. The donor tested CMV seronegative and was one of the 352 seronegative cohort members. A peripheral blood sample was provided by each donor, and peripheral blood mononuclear cells were used for TCR beta sequencing. The Qiagen DNeasy Blood Extraction Kit was used to extract genomic DNA from the blood cell samples. About this clone itself: What antigen it recognizes has not been identified. No much larger clone exists at a distance of one base, and base qualities are not known.

V ends up 2 bases short and J 6 bases short, with an unmatched junction base count of 7. The germline V gene (reference sequence) yields GTSNPN for CDR1 and SVGIG for CDR2. Measured from the cysteine to the phenylalanine, the CDR3 is 14 residues long. The only DNA kept is the CDR3, 42 bases in frame from the first base. Receptor amplification or capture employed the immunoSEQ multiplex PCR assay. The multiplex PCR relied on a mix of 60 forward primers for TCR Vbeta segments and 13 reverse primers for TCR Jbeta segments. The CDR3 region of rearranged TCR beta genes was amplified from genomic DNA by a multiplex PCR assay. Amplified TCR beta libraries were sequenced as 87-base-pair reads on the Illumina HiSeq System. The paper's processing steps were these. A later analysis tallied 80 million to 95 million unique TCR beta chains across the 700 or so repertoires, and 10 million to 11 million of those chains were shared by two or more donors. To remove PCR and sequencing errors, raw reads were error-corrected and collapsed into unique sequences using a nearest-neighbor algorithm that merged closely related sequences. Alignment of CDR3 sequences to IMGT reference sequences was used to assign V, D and J gene segments. For a sequence to be retained, a match of at least six nucleotides was required to both a V gene segment and a J gene segment. A rearrangement was called productive if the CDR3 had no stop codons and remained in frame with V and J, and every other rearrangement was called non-productive. Following IMGT convention, CDR3 was defined as the stretch from the second conserved V-encoded cysteine to the conserved J-encoded phenylalanine. In an earlier analysis of around 600 of the donors, sequences lacking an unambiguous match to a single V gene segment were excluded. An earlier analysis of almost 600 of the donors classified V segments as functional when productive rearrangements were above 56.7% and as segregating when the standard deviation between donors was above 5%. A statistical classification framework was built to diagnose cytomegalovirus status from the catalog of TCR beta chain sequences. V and J gene assignment, in a later analysis, came from comparing TCR nucleotide sequences with IMGT/GENE-DB human TR gene sequences. The TCRdist pipeline was used in a later analysis to assign CDR3 sequences and most-parsimonious VDJ recombination scenarios. In a later analysis, each TCR beta chain was defined by its CDR3 amino acid sequence together with its V-gene family, and reads without a unique V-gene family were excluded. To address suspected cross-contamination and a sequencing artifact, a later analysis removed roughly 640 highly shared, low-generation-probability nucleotide sequences. In a later analysis, a clonal expansion index was calculated for each public chain from normalized within-repertoire ranks of inferred template counts. Generation probabilities in a later analysis came from a VDJ recombination model fitted to out-of-frame rearrangements, and those results were checked against IGoR. Hypergeometric tests were used in a later analysis to score TCR-TCR, TCR-HLA and TCR-CMV co-occurrence, with a repertoire-size bias correction applied to the TCR pairs. False discovery rates were estimated in a later analysis by permuting HLA or CMV assignments 20 times. In a later analysis, co-occurring TCRs were grouped with DBSCAN, and TCRdist sequence similarity was added when clustering was performed within HLA-allele-positive subsets. Repertoires with fewer than 30,000 or more than 120,000 public chains were left out of co-occurrence clustering, as were about 5 repertoires with anomalous nucleotide sharing. The clones in this table, taken by TCRdb from immuneACCESS, are in-frame only. Not every clone is retained; where verified, under half of the shortfall comes from an unresolved V gene, and the cause of the rest is unknown. Clonal size and the V and J genes are those of that table, whereas D and trimming came from the DNA. In all, the sample holds about 120,000 clones, and roughly 80% of those were seen once. The ten largest clones add up to 2.7% of the sample.

The chain uses TRBV30 and TRBJ2-3; 8 bases in between match TRBD2. This receptor was obtained from a female donor in good health and CMV-seronegative. The specimen was PBMCs. The CDR3 is CAWSNIGGEDTQYF. The DNA reads as follows: TGTGCCTGGAGTAACATCGGGGGGGAGGATACGCAGTATTTT.